This paragraph reports one TCR beta chain. Trimming took 3 bases from V and 6 from J; bases not matched to a gene: 8. CDR1 and CDR2 from the germline V gene are LNHDA and SQIVND (reference sequence). The CDR3 is 15 amino acids. PCR primers comprised 60 Vbeta and 13 Jbeta primers. Clones were sequenced by immunoSEQ multiplex PCR, and TCRdb holds only the in-frame ones, with some missing. The profile shows some 200,000 clones, roughly 79% of them singletons. This record belongs to a study of cytomegalovirus exposure and HLA in healthy donors. Sequenced input: PBMCs. This receptor was obtained from a woman in her thirties or forties in good health and CMV-seronegative. The gene calls are TRBV19 and TRBJ2-1; 7 bases are shared with TRBD2. The CDR3 sequence: CASSIQRGVINEQFF. CDR3 coding DNA: TGTGCCAGTAGTATTCAGCGGGGAGTCATCAATGAGCAGTTCTTC.